This T cell receptor beta chain was captured in a study of neurological immune-mediated disorders. General study points: Private repertoires in all groups were suggested by the absence of shared CDR3 amino acid sequences among expanded clones across subjects.

The CDR3 has 17 residues. Germline assignment: CDR1 MDHEN and CDR2 SYDVKM. Trimming pared 4 bases from V and 7 bases from J, leaving 22 bases between. This clonotype appeared many times. Its antigen is as yet unknown. The cDNA was produced through 5'RACE with 10-nucleotide random UMIs. TCRdb processed the 5' RACE reads anew with MiXCR; each CDR3 protein has one entry. The sample lists approximately 74,000 distinct CDR3 sequences; 9.4% were seen once. The sequence derives from a man in his fifties or sixties in good health. The J gene is TRBJ2-2, the V gene TRBV28; D might be TRBD2 (6 bases). The sequenced sample was PBMCs. CDR3 region: CASSSVSGRGDGGELFF. Here the CDR3 DNA reads TGTGCCAGCAGTTCGGTCTCGGGGCGGGGCGACGGCGGGGAGCTGTTTTTT.